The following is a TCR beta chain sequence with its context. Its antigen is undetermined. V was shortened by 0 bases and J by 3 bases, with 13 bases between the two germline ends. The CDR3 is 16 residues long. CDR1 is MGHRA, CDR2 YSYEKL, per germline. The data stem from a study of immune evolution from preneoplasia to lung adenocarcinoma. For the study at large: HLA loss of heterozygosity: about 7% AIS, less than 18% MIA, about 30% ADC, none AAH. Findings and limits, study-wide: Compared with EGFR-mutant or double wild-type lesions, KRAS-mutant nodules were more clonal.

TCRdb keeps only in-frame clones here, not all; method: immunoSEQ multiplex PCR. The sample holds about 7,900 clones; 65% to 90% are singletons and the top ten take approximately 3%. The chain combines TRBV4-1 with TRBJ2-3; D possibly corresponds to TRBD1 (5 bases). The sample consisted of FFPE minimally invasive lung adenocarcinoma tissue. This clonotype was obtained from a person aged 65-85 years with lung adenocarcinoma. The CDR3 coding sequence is TGCGCCAGCAGCCAAGATCGCGGCAGGGTTACAGATACGCAGTATTTT. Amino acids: CASSQDRGRVTDTQYF.